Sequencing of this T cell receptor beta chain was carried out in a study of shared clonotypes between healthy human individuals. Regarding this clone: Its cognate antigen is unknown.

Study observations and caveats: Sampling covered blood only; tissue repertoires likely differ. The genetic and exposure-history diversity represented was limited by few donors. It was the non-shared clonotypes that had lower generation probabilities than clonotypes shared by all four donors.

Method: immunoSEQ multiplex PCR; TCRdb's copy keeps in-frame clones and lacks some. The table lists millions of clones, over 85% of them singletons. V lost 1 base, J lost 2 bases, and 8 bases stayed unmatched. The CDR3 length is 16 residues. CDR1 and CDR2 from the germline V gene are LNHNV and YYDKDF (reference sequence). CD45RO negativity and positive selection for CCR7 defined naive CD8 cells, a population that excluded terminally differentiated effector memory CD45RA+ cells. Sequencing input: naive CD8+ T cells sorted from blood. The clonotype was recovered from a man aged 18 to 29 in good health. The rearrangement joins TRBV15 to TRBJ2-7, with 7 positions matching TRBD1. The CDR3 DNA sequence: TGTGCCACCAGCAGAGTGCTTGACAGGGTCCCCTACGAGCAGTACTTC. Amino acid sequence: CATSRVLDRVPYEQYF. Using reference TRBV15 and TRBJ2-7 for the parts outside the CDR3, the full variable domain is DAMVIQNPRYQVTQFGKPVTLSCSQTLNHNVMYWYQQKSSQAPKLLFHYYDKDFNNEADTPDNFQSRRPNTSFCFLDIRSPGLGDTAMYLCATSRVLDRVPYEQYFGPGTRLTVT.